The clone carrying this T cell receptor (beta chain) was counted only a few times. The antigen is unknown. Time point defined: newly diagnosed GD, antithyroid drugs for less than 3 months. After RNA was extracted from PBMCs, the TCR library was made from it. The entry originates in a study of regulatory T cells in long-lasting Graves disease. Study-level background: Graves' patients who were just diagnosed had used antithyroid drugs for under 3 months. Overall study findings and caveats: TRBV28, TRBJ1-2 and TRBJ2-5 were favored in persistent disease.

Through Arm-PCR of CDR3 regions and iRepertoire HTBI primers, TCR beta libraries were built. TCRdb passed the multiplex PCR reads through MiXCR, listing each CDR3 protein once. This sample has hundreds of thousands of distinct CDR3 sequences; around 17% occur once, and the top ten carry around 19%. The CDR3 runs 16 residues. Losses at the gene ends were 7 bases for V and 0 bases for J; bases not matched to a gene: 11. The V gene's germline CDR1 is SQVTM and CDR2 ANQGSEA. The same data also went into a second study, on T cells in Graves' hyperthyroidism and ophthalmopathy. That work states: The blood repertoire included most of the expanded thyroid clonotypes above 0.001.

The rearrangement uses TRBV29-1 and TRBJ2-4; 8 bases match TRBD1. The material was peripheral blood mononuclear cells (PBMCs), obtained at new diagnosis, from a patient treated with antithyroid drugs. The sequence derives from a woman in her twenties or thirties with Graves disease. The CDR3 reads CSGGQGRFLAKNIQYF. The CDR3 region has the DNA TGCAGCGGAGGACAGGGTCGTTTCCTAGCCAAAAACATTCAGTACTTC.